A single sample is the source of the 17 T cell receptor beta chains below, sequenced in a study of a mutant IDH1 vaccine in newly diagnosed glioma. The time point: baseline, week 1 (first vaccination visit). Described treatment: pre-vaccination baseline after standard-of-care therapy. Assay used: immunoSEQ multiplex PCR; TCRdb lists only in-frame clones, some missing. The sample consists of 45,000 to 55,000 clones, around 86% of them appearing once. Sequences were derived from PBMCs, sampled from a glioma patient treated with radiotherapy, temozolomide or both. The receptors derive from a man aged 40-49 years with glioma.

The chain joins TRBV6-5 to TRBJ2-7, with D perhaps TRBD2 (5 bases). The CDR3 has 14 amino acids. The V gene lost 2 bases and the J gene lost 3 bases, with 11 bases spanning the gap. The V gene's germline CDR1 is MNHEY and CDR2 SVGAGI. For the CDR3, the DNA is TGTGCCAGCAGTTACCAACGGAGGAACTACGAGCAGTACTTC. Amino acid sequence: CASSYQRRNYEQYF.

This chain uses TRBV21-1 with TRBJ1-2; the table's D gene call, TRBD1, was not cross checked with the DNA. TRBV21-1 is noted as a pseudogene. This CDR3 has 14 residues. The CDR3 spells CASSKDPWAYGYTF. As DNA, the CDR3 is TGTGCCAGCAGCAAAGACCCCTGGGCCTATGGCTACACCTTC.

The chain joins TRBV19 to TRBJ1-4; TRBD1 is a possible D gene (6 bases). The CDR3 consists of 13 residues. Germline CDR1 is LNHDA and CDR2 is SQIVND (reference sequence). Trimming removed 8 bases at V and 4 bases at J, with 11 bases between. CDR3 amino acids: CASLDRFNEKLFF. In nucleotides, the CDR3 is TGTGCCAGTTTGGACAGATTTAATGAAAAACTGTTTTTT.

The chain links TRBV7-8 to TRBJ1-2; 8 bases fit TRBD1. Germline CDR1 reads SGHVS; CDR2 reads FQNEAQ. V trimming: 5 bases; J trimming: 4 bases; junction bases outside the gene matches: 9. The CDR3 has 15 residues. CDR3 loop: CASSAPQGTGYGYTF. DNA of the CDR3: TGTGCCAGCAGCGCGCCTCAGGGGACAGGCTATGGCTACACCTTC.

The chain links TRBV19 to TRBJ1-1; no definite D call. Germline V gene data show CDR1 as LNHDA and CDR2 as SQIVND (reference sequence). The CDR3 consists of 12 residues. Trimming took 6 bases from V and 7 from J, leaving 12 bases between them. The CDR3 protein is CASRGQFSEAFF. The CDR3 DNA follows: TGTGCCAGTAGAGGGCAATTTAGTGAAGCTTTCTTT.

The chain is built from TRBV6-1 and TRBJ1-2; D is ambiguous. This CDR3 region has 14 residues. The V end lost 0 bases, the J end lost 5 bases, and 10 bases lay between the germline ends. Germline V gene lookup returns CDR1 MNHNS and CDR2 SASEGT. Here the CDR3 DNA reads TGTGCCAGCAGTGAAGCCGAGCGGGTATATGGCTACACCTTC. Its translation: CASSEAERVYGYTF.

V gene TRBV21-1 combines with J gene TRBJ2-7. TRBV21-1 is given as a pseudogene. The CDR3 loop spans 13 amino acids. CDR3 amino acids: CATEGPGCYEQYF. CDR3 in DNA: TGTGCCACCGAGGGGCCAGGATGCTACGAGCAGTACTTC.

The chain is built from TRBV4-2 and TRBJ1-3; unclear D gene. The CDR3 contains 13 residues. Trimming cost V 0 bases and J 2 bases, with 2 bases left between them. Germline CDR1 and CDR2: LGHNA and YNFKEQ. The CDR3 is CASSQETGNTIYF. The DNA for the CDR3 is TGTGCCAGCAGCCAAGAAACTGGAAACACCATATATTTT.

This chain's CDR3 is CASSQTRQLNTEAFF. CDR3 bases: TGTGCCAGCAGCCAAACCAGACAGCTGAACACTGAAGCTTTCTTT. The chain links TRBV7-2 to TRBJ1-1, with D possibly being TRBD1 (5 bases). Per germline, CDR1 SGHTA and CDR2 FQGNSA. Between the trimmed V and J ends, which lost 5 bases and 0 bases, there was a span of 13 bases. The CDR3 is 15 amino acids. Complete variable domain (other parts from reference TRBV7-2 and TRBJ1-1): GAGVSQSPSNKVTEKGKDVELRCDPISGHTALYWYRQSLGQGLEFLIYFQGNSAPDKSGLPSDRFSAERTGGSVSTLTIQRTQQEDSAVYLCASSQTRQLNTEAFFGQGTRLTVV.

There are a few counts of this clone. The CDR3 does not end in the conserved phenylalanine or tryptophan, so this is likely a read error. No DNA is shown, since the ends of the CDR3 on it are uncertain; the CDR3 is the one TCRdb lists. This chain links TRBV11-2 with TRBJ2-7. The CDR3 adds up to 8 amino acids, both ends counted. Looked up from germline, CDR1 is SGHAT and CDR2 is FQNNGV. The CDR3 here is CASSSPLS.

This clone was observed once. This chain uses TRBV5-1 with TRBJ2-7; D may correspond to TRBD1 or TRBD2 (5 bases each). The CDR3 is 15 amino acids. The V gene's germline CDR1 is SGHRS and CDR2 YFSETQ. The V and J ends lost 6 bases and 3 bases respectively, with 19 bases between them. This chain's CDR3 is CASTTTGRLNYEQYF. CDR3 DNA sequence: TGCGCCAGCACAACAACGGGACGGCTAAACTACGAGCAGTACTTC.

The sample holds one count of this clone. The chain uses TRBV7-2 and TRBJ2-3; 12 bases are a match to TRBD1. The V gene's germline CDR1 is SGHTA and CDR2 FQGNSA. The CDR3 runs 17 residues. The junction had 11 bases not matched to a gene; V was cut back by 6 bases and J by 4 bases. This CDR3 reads CASRGTGGAEGADTQYF. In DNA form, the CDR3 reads TGTGCCAGCAGAGGGACAGGGGGCGCGGAGGGCGCAGATACGCAGTATTTT.

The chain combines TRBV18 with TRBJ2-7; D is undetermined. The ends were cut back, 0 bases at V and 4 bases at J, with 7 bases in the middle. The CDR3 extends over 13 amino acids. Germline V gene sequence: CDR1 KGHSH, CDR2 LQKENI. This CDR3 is CASSPPVEYEQYF. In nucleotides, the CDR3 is TGTGCCAGCTCACCACCGGTCGAGTACGAGCAGTACTTC.

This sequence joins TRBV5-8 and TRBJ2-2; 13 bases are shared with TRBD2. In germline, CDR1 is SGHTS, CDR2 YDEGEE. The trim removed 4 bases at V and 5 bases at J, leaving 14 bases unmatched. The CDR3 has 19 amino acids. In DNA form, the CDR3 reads TGTGCCAGCAGCAGAGGGACTAGCGGGATTCCTCTGGGGACCGGGGAGCTGTTTTTT. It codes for CASSRGTSGIPLGTGELFF.

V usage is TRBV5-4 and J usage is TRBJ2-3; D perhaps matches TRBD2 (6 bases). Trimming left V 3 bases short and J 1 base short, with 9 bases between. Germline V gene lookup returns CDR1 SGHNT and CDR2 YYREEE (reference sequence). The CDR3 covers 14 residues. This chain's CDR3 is CASSSGLRTDTQYF. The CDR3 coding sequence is TGTGCCAGCAGCTCGGGACTCCGCACAGATACGCAGTATTTT.

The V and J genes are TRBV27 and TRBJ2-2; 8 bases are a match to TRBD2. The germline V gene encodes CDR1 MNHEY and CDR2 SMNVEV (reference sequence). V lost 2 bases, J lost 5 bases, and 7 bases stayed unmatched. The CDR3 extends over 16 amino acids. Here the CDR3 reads CASSLPVAGRTGELFF. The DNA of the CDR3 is TGTGCCAGCAGTTTACCCGTAGCGGGACGGACCGGGGAGCTGTTTTTT.

The CDR3 coding sequence is TGTGCCACCAGCAGAGATCGGCAGTATACGCAGTATTTT. As protein: CATSRDRQYTQYF. V and J are TRBV15 and TRBJ2-3, with no clear D. V shed 0 bases and J shed 7 bases, with 8 bases lying between them. Germline V lookup: CDR1 LNHNV, CDR2 YYDKDF (reference sequence). This CDR3 is 13 amino acids long.